This TCR beta chain was captured in a study of T cells in Graves' hyperthyroidism and ophthalmopathy. Germline V gene sequence: CDR1 SGDLS, CDR2 YYNGEE. The CDR3 runs 15 residues. Trimming cost V 3 bases and J 2 bases; bases outside gene matches: 4. The CDR3 regions of TCR beta were amplified from RNA transcripts. Primed by the HTBI set, a first-round RT-PCR was run on the TCR CDR3. Each CDR3 protein is one row after TCRdb ran MiXCR on the multiplex PCR reads. The data hold hundreds of thousands of distinct CDR3 sequences, with 35% to 45% observed a single time. This sequence originates from a man aged 18 to 30 with Graves' hyperthyroidism. The sample taken for sequencing was blood. The chain combines TRBV9 with TRBJ1-3; 8 bases match TRBD1. The DNA of the CDR3 is TGTGCCAGCAGCGCCCGGACAGGGCCTGGAAACACCATATATTTT. Translating it yields CASSARTGPGNTIYF.